The 27 T cell receptor beta chains below were found in one sample sequenced in a study of shared clonotypes between healthy human individuals. The method was immunoSEQ multiplex PCR; TCRdb's version includes in-frame clones alone and lacks a portion of them. The sample has over 400,000 clones; 81% are singletons. Sequenced: PBMCs. These TCRs come from a woman aged 40 to 55 in good health. Some clones in this sample may be carry-over from other donors' samples.

This chain connects TRBV19 to TRBJ2-3; no clear D gene. The CDR3 is 13 residues long. Looked up from germline, CDR1 is LNHDA and CDR2 is SQIVND (reference sequence). V was cut by 4 bases and J by 5 bases, with 10 bases left in between. CDR3 loop: CASSTGGLDTQYF. DNA for the CDR3: TGTGCCAGTAGTACCGGCGGCTTAGATACGCAGTATTTT.

The chain joins TRBV10-3 to TRBJ1-2; D not resolved. CDR3 size: 13 residues. CDR1 is ENHRY, CDR2 SYGVKD, per germline. V dropped 3 bases and J dropped 8 bases, with 13 bases sitting between them. The CDR3 coding sequence is TGTGCCATCAGTGATAAGGGTTTAGGGGGCTACACCTTC. This gives the protein CAISDKGLGGYTF.

The rearrangement uses TRBV5-1 and TRBJ2-2; 14 nucleotides match TRBD2. Trimming took 4 bases from V and 0 from J; bases not matched to a gene: 2. The V gene's germline CDR1 is SGHRS and CDR2 YFSETQ. CDR3 size: 17 residues. CDR3 region: CASSRGLAGANTGELFF. For the CDR3, the DNA is TGCGCCAGCAGCCGGGGACTAGCGGGGGCGAACACCGGGGAGCTGTTTTTT.

This clone was detected only once. V is TRBV9 and J is TRBJ2-3; no reliable D call. Germline values: CDR1 SGDLS, CDR2 YYNGEE. Trimming pared 0 bases from V and 2 bases from J, leaving 7 bases between. The length of the CDR3 is 14 residues. CDR3 DNA sequence: TGTGCCAGCAGCGTAGGAGCCGACACAGATACGCAGTATTTT. The encoded protein is CASSVGADTDTQYF.

This clone was detected only a few times. The chain has TRBV2 and TRBJ2-7; 8 bases match TRBD2. The CDR3 totals 15 residues. The germline V gene encodes CDR1 SNHLY and CDR2 FYNNEI. Trimming at V came to 3 bases and at J to 4 bases, leaving 8 bases not matched to a gene. CDR3 region: CASSEQSGRVYEQYF. CDR3 coding DNA: TGTGCCAGCAGTGAGCAGAGCGGGAGAGTGTACGAGCAGTACTTC. The full variable domain, with the rest looked up from reference TRBV2 and TRBJ2-7, is EPEVTQTPSHQVTQMGQEVILRCVPISNHLYFYWYRQILGQKVEFLVSFYNNEISEKSEIFDDQFSVERPDGSNFTLKIRSTKLEDSAMYFCASSEQSGRVYEQYFGPGTRLTVT.

This clone was observed a single time. CDR3 bases: TGTGCCAGCAGATCGGGACAGGGAACCGGGGAGCTGTTTTTT. It encodes CASRSGQGTGELFF. The chain carries TRBV28 and TRBJ2-2; 9 bases line up with TRBD1. The germline V gene has CDR1 MDHEN and CDR2 SYDVKM. This CDR3 is 14 amino acids long. V dropped 6 bases and J dropped 5; count of bases not matched to a gene: 4.

This clone is a singleton in its sample. A read error is likely here: a far larger clone is one base away. The rearrangement links TRBV29-1 to TRBJ1-5; the match to TRBD1 covers 9 bases. The tail of the sequence fits TRBJ2-3 better, so the J call may be wrong. This CDR3 is built from 13 residues. Germline V lookup: CDR1 SQVTM, CDR2 ANQGSEA. The CDR3 is CSVADRGDQPQYF. CDR3 sequence (DNA): TGCAGCGTTGCGGACAGGGGCGATCAGCCCCAGTATTTT.

The chain carries TRBV4-2 and TRBJ1-1; D gene ambiguous. CDR3 length: 16 amino acids. V lost 0 bases and J lost 4, with 15 bases in between. Per germline, CDR1 LGHNA and CDR2 YNFKEQ. The CDR3 reads CASSQEAREPGTEAFF. The CDR3 coding sequence is TGTGCCAGCAGCCAAGAGGCGCGGGAGCCGGGCACTGAAGCTTTCTTT.

In regard to this clone: This probably arose from a read error, given a far larger clone one base away. The CDR3 loop is CASSSVGTEAFF. Written as DNA, the CDR3 is TGTGCCAGCAGCTCTGTCGGCACTGAAGCTTTCTTT. The V and J genes are TRBV7-9 and TRBJ1-1; D gene uncertain. The V gene lost 4 bases and the J gene lost 4 bases, with 7 bases spanning the gap. Germline-derived CDR1 and CDR2 are SEHNR and FQNEAQ (reference sequence). CDR3 length equals 12 residues.

The chain uses TRBV11-1 and TRBJ2-6, with D perhaps matching TRBD1 (5 bases). This CDR3 spans 17 amino acids. Germline-derived CDR1 and CDR2 are SGHAT and FQDESV (reference sequence). V lost 5 bases and J 2 bases, leaving 16 bases between the germline ends. The CDR3 DNA reads as TGTGCCAGCAGCCCGAGGTCCGGCAGGGCTGGGGCCAACGTCCTGACTTTC. It is translated as CASSPRSGRAGANVLTF.

The chain employs TRBV7-4 and TRBJ2-5; D is perhaps TRBD2 (5 bases). Germline V lookup: CDR1 SGHVT, CDR2 SQSDAQ. This CDR3 is 14 amino acids long. Trimming shortened V by 4 bases and J by 5 bases, and 14 bases separated the two germline ends. The CDR3: CASSSVGRVETQYF. The DNA of the CDR3 is TGTGCCAGCAGCTCGGTGGGGAGAGTGGAGACCCAGTACTTC.

The chain has TRBV19 and TRBJ2-1; D ambiguous. Germline CDR1 and CDR2: LNHDA and SQIVND (reference sequence). The CDR3 loop spans 13 amino acids. V lost 0 bases to trimming and J lost 6 bases, with 6 bases between them. CDR3 sequence reads: CASSIDRANEQFF. The DNA for the CDR3 is TGTGCCAGTAGTATAGATCGGGCCAATGAGCAGTTCTTC.

The rearrangement uses TRBV2 and TRBJ1-5; TRBD1 matches at 7 bases. The ends lost 6 bases at V and 4 bases at J; junction bases unmatched: 6. From germline, CDR1 is SNHLY and CDR2 FYNNEI. CDR3 size: 14 residues. This CDR3 reads CASSLRDRNQPQHF. The CDR3 coding sequence is TGTGCCAGCAGCCTCCGGGACAGAAATCAGCCCCAGCATTTT.

Notes on this clone: This likely stems from a read error, as it lies one base from a far larger clone. Distinct nucleotide sequences in the sample also encode this CDR3. The chain uses TRBV10-1 and TRBJ2-2; tentative D call: TRBD2 (6 bases). Germline CDR1 reads WNHNN; CDR2 reads SYGVQD (reference sequence). CDR3 length: 14 residues. CDR3 region: CASSVGGNTGELFF. CDR3 bases: TGCGCCAGCAGTGTCGGCGGGAACACAGGGGAGCTGTTTTTT.

V usage is TRBV11-2 and J usage is TRBJ2-7; 7 bases are shared with TRBD2. Germline CDR1 SGHAT, CDR2 FQNNGV. CDR3 length: 15 residues. Trimming took 4 bases from V and 3 from J; bases not matched to a gene: 9. The DNA for the CDR3 is TGTGCCAGCAGCTCACCTAGCGGAGGACGCTACGAGCAGTACTTC. It specifies CASSSPSGGRYEQYF.

This clone was seen more than once but under ten times. This chain links TRBV30 with TRBJ2-7, with 8 nucleotides matching TRBD1. CDR3 length: 13 residues. Germline CDR1 GTSNPN, CDR2 SVGIG (reference sequence). Unmatched junction bases numbered 4, after V lost 4 bases and J lost 2 bases. The CDR3 protein is CAWNRQGPYEQYF. CDR3 in DNA: TGTGCCTGGAATCGACAGGGGCCCTACGAGCAGTACTTC.

The J gene is TRBJ2-7, the V gene TRBV2; 15 bases match TRBD2. Per the germline V gene, CDR1 is SNHLY and CDR2 is FYNNEI. Trimming took 7 bases from V and 3 from J; bases not matched to a gene: 1. This CDR3 is 14 amino acids long. Here the CDR3 DNA reads TGTGCCAGCAAGGGACTAGCGGGAGGCTACGAGCAGTACTTC. It encodes CASKGLAGGYEQYF.

Comment on this clone: One end of the junction fails to match germline, which may point to a read error. This sequence joins TRBV4-1 and TRBJ2-7, with a tentative D call TRBD2 (6 bases). Germline V gives CDR1 MGHRA, CDR2 YSYEKL. The CDR3 has 17 residues. In DNA form, the CDR3 reads TGCGCCAGAAGCCAGGGAGTCGTCGGGGGACGCTACTACGAGCAGTACTTC. This translates into CARSQGVVGGRYYEQYF.

In this sample, this clone turned up a few times. V usage is TRBV27 and J usage is TRBJ1-2; possibly TRBD1 for D (5 bases). The CDR3 contains 13 residues. Deletions cut 3 bases from V and 7 bases from J, with 12 bases between. Germline CDR1 and CDR2: MNHEY and SMNVEV (reference sequence). The CDR3 region is CASSLGGWGGYTF. The CDR3 DNA is TGTGCCAGCAGTTTGGGGGGATGGGGTGGCTACACCTTC.

The chain joins TRBV7-8 to TRBJ2-2; 9 bases line up with TRBD2. V was pared by 5 bases and J by 5 bases, with 9 bases of the junction left unmatched. This CDR3 is 16 amino acids long. Germline CDR1 is SGHVS and CDR2 is FQNEAQ. As DNA, the CDR3 is TGTGCCAGCAGCCAAAAAGTAGCGGGAGTAACCGGGGAGCTGTTTTTT. Translation gives CASSQKVAGVTGELFF.

V usage is TRBV27 and J usage is TRBJ2-7, with 7 positions matching TRBD2. V lost 4 bases and J lost 1; bases outside the gene matches: 7. CDR1 and CDR2 (germline): MNHEY, SMNVEV (reference sequence). The CDR3 is 15 amino acids. CDR3: CASSYGTNPSYEQYF. Here the CDR3 DNA reads TGTGCCAGCAGTTACGGGACTAACCCTTCCTACGAGCAGTACTTC.

This chain joins TRBV28 and TRBJ1-5; TRBD1 aligns across 12 bases. Germline loops: CDR1 MDHEN, CDR2 SYDVKM. Trimming cost V 5 bases and J 5 bases; bases outside gene matches: 16. CDR3 size: 19 residues. CDR3 nucleotide sequence: TGTGCCAGCAGTCAAAACCGGGACAGGGGGCATCGTCGGGATCAGCCCCAGCATTTT. Protein product: CASSQNRDRGHRRDQPQHF.

The chain recombines TRBV18 with TRBJ1-1; 7 positions match TRBD1. Trimming at V came to 5 bases and at J to 8 bases, leaving 11 bases not matched to a gene. From germline, CDR1 is KGHSH and CDR2 LQKENI. This CDR3 spans 14 amino acids. The CDR3 sequence is CASSTTGTDNEAFF. The CDR3 DNA reads TGTGCCAGCTCAACCACTGGGACAGACAACGAAGCTTTCTTT. Together with reference TRBV18 and TRBJ1-1, the CDR3 gives the full variable domain: NAGVMQNPRHLVRRRGQEARLRCSPMKGHSHVYWYRQLPEEGLKFMVYLQKENIIDESGMPKERFSAEFPKEGPSILRIQQVVRGDSAAYFCASSTTGTDNEAFFGQGTRLTVV.

To note about this clone: Additional DNA sequences in this sample encode the identical CDR3. V usage is TRBV28 and J usage is TRBJ1-2; D is possibly TRBD1 (5 bases). Trimming cost V 6 bases and J 8 bases, with 19 bases left between them. CDR3 length equals 14 residues. Germline V gene data show CDR1 as MDHEN and CDR2 as SYDVKM. CDR3 amino acids: CASSLWEGSYGYTF. DNA for the CDR3: TGTGCCAGCAGCCTGTGGGAGGGGAGTTACGGCTACACCTTC.

This clone has only a few counts. The rearrangement uses TRBV2 and TRBJ1-1; no definite D call. V lost 10 bases to trimming and J lost 4 bases, with 16 bases between them. The CDR3 is made up of 13 amino acids. Germline V gene lookup returns CDR1 SNHLY and CDR2 FYNNEI. DNA for the CDR3: TGTGCCACCCAGCGTCAGGAAGTCACTGAAGCTTTCTTT. It yields the protein CATQRQEVTEAFF.

V is TRBV19 and J is TRBJ2-1; 8 bases map to TRBD2. Germline CDR1 reads LNHDA; CDR2 reads SQIVND (reference sequence). The CDR3 is 17 amino acids. V lost 2 bases, J lost 0 bases, and 6 bases stayed unmatched. CDR3 nucleotides: TGTGCCAGTAGTATAACGGCGGCGGGAGGCTCCTACAATGAGCAGTTCTTC. Amino acids: CASSITAAGGSYNEQFF. The complete variable domain, with remaining parts taken from reference TRBV19 and TRBJ2-1, reads DGGITQSPKYLFRKEGQNVTLSCEQNLNHDAMYWYRQDPGQGLRLIYYSQIVNDFQKGDIAEGYSVSREKKESFPLTVTSAQKNPTAFYLCASSITAAGGSYNEQFFGPGTRLTVL.

This clone was detected only a few times. The gene calls are TRBV2 and TRBJ1-1; D is undetermined. The germline V gene has CDR1 SNHLY and CDR2 FYNNEI. The V gene lost 7 bases and the J gene lost 6 bases, with 18 bases spanning the gap. The CDR3 contains 14 residues. The CDR3 spells CASTPRVGRSEAFF. As DNA, the CDR3 is TGTGCCAGCACCCCACGAGTAGGGCGCTCTGAAGCTTTCTTT.